This TCR beta chain was profiled in a study of Tregs in tolerant kidney transplant recipients. Study-wide results and caveats: The small number of patients limits these findings pending further validation.

TCRdb keeps only in-frame clones here, not all; method: immunoSEQ multiplex PCR. Of more than 60,000 clones detected, roughly 85% appear once; the ten largest clones hold around 1.9%. Comments on this clone: Its antigen is still unknown.

The CDR3 spans 14 residues. CDR1 and CDR2 from the germline V gene are MNHEY and SVGAGI. V was pared by 3 bases and J by 2 bases, with 3 bases of the junction left unmatched. The source was Tregs from blood, collected before the transplant. The chain recombines TRBV6-5 with TRBJ2-7, with TRBD2 identical over 8 bases. The source of this sequence is a human donor who received a combined kidney and bone marrow transplant. The CDR3 here is CASSYSRGAYEQYF. The CDR3 nucleotides are TGTGCCAGCAGTTATTCGCGGGGGGCCTACGAGCAGTACTTC.